This T cell receptor (beta chain) was sequenced during a study of lymphopenia after photon versus proton radiotherapy. Study-level points and caveats: Relative stability marked proton patients; photon patients lost diversity and naive cells.

This clone was counted a single time. The antigen is unknown. CDR1 is SEHNR and CDR2 is FQNEAQ in the germline V gene (reference sequence). V lost 1 base, J lost 9 bases, and 10 bases stayed unmatched. There are 16 residues in the CDR3. Assay: immunoSEQ multiplex PCR; the TCRdb copy retains only in-frame clones and omits some. The data contain roughly 40,000 clones, around 83% of them singletons. This chain connects TRBV7-9 to TRBJ2-1, with 9 bases identical to TRBD1. The specimen comprised peripheral blood, sampled from a patient treated with proton-based radiotherapy. This receptor was identified in a woman between 65 and 79 years old with pancreatic cancer. This CDR3 reads CASSLDPGTGYGEQFF. CDR3 in DNA: TGTGCCAGCAGCTTAGACCCCGGGACAGGGTACGGTGAGCAGTTCTTC.